These 13 T cell receptor beta chains were all obtained from the same sample, sequenced in a study of blood T cell repertoires in COVID-19. Libraries were prepared by immunoSEQ multiplex PCR; TCRdb keeps only in-frame clonotypes and omits some of them. The sample carries about 150,000 clones, approximately 88% recorded once. The specimen was peripheral blood. These receptors were taken from a human donor in a cohort sampled during active COVID-19.

The rearrangement joins TRBV4-2 to TRBJ2-5; 9 nucleotides align to TRBD2. Losses at the gene ends were 0 bases for V and 5 bases for J; bases not matched to a gene: 7. CDR3 length: 16 amino acids. CDR1 is LGHNA and CDR2 is YNFKEQ in the germline V gene. CDR3 sequence: CASSQEERGAEETQYF. DNA of the CDR3: TGTGCCAGCAGCCAAGAGGAGCGGGGGGCGGAGGAGACCCAGTACTTC.

This rearrangement joins TRBV5-1 to TRBJ2-1, with a possible D match to TRBD1 (6 bases). The V gene lost 1 base and the J gene lost 10 bases, with 9 bases spanning the gap. Germline assignment: CDR1 SGHRS and CDR2 YFSETQ. This CDR3 region has 12 residues. CDR3: CASSLPGTEQFF. CDR3 DNA: TGCGCCAGCAGCTTGCCCGGGACAGAGCAGTTCTTC.

The chain has TRBV2 and TRBJ1-2; D is possibly TRBD1 (6 bases). Trimming took off 4 bases at V and 7 bases at J, with 16 bases between the two ends. Germline V gene lookup returns CDR1 SNHLY and CDR2 FYNNEI. This CDR3 spans 14 amino acids. Here the CDR3 reads CASSGEGGALGYTF. The DNA for the CDR3 is TGTGCCAGCAGTGGAGAGGGGGGGGCGCTTGGCTACACCTTC.

The V and J genes are TRBV7-2 and TRBJ1-2; D not resolved. Trimming left V 1 base short and J 5 bases short, with 14 bases between. The CDR3 spans 15 residues. Germline V lookup: CDR1 SGHTA, CDR2 FQGNSA. CDR3 protein: CASSLELVGGYGYTF. The CDR3 DNA sequence: TGTGCCAGCAGCTTAGAATTGGTCGGCGGATATGGCTACACCTTC.

The J gene is TRBJ2-7, the V gene TRBV29-1; 8 nucleotides match TRBD1. CDR1 is SQVTM, CDR2 ANQGSEA, per germline. The CDR3 consists of 13 residues. With 4 bases clipped from V and 7 bases from J, the junction kept 9 bases outside the gene matches. The CDR3 here is CSVVKDRAGEQYF. DNA for the CDR3: TGCAGCGTTGTTAAGGACAGGGCTGGGGAGCAGTACTTC.

This chain connects TRBV7-9 to TRBJ2-7, with D tentatively TRBD1 (5 bases). V lost 5 bases and J 5 bases, leaving 22 bases between the germline ends. This CDR3 region has 16 residues. The germline gives CDR1 SEHNR, CDR2 FQNEAQ (reference sequence). Here the CDR3 DNA reads TGTGCCAGCAGCGCGCCGGCCGTAGGGGCGTTAAACGAGCAGTACGTC. This sequence encodes CASSAPAVGALNEQYV.

The V and J genes are TRBV27 and TRBJ2-1; possibly TRBD1 for D (5 bases). Germline V gives CDR1 MNHEY, CDR2 SMNVEV (reference sequence). V was pared by 2 bases and J by 4 bases, with 12 bases between. CDR3 length equals 15 residues. The CDR3 DNA follows: TGTGCCAGCAGTTTAGATGTCAGGGATTACAATGAGCAGTTCTTC. Translating gives CASSLDVRDYNEQFF.

Only a few counts were recorded for this clone. The chain links TRBV2 to TRBJ2-7, with D possibly matching TRBD1 (5 bases). The germline V and J ends were trimmed by 2 bases and 4 bases, with 6 bases remaining between them. CDR1 is SNHLY, CDR2 FYNNEI, per germline. CDR3 length: 12 residues. In nucleotides, the CDR3 is TGTGCCAGCAGTGAAAGGGGTTACGAGCAGTACTTC. The encoded protein is CASSERGYEQYF. Filled out from reference TRBV2 and TRBJ2-7, the complete variable domain reads EPEVTQTPSHQVTQMGQEVILRCVPISNHLYFYWYRQILGQKVEFLVSFYNNEISEKSEIFDDQFSVERPDGSNFTLKIRSTKLEDSAMYFCASSERGYEQYFGPGTRLTVT.

The chain recombines TRBV12-3 or TRBV12-4 with TRBJ2-1; TRBD2 matches 7 bases. J was trimmed by 7 bases and V by 7 bases; bases with no gene match: 7. This CDR3 spans 13 amino acids. The CDR3 spells CASKTPGGNEQFF. CDR3 sequence (DNA): TGTGCCAGCAAAACCCCGGGGGGTAATGAGCAGTTCTTC.

J is TRBJ1-5 and V is TRBV19, with 10 bases identical to TRBD1. Germline V CDR1 and CDR2: LNHDA, SQIVND (reference sequence). V was clipped by 7 bases and J by 9 bases; unmatched bases: 12. This CDR3 has 15 amino acids. The CDR3: CASKPTGGFGSPQHF. The CDR3 DNA reads TGTGCCAGTAAGCCGACAGGGGGCTTCGGTTCGCCCCAGCATTTT.

V and J are TRBV7-2 and TRBJ2-7, with D perhaps matching TRBD1 (7 bases). The CDR3 contains 16 residues. Germline V gene lookup returns CDR1 SGHTA and CDR2 FQGNSA. V lost 0 bases to trimming and J lost 7 bases, with 19 bases between them. CDR3: CASSLAREKGAGEQYF. The CDR3, as DNA: TGTGCCAGCAGCTTAGCCCGGGAGAAGGGGGCGGGGGAGCAGTACTTC.

The chain employs TRBV5-4 and TRBJ2-5; 13 bases align to TRBD2. The CDR3 sequence is 17 residues long. The V gene end was trimmed by 3 bases and the J gene end by 7 bases; junction bases not matched to a gene: 12. Germline lookup yields CDR1 SGHNT and CDR2 YYREEE (reference sequence). CDR3 in amino acids: CASSSSGTSGVPGTQYF. The DNA of the CDR3 is TGTGCCAGCAGCTCCTCCGGGACTAGCGGGGTCCCGGGGACCCAGTACTTC.

The V and J genes are TRBV4-2 and TRBJ2-5, with 7 bases fitting TRBD1. The CDR3 length is 16 residues. Trimming took 0 bases from V and 3 from J; bases not matched to a gene: 7. The germline CDR1 and CDR2 sequences are LGHNA and YNFKEQ. The CDR3 reads CASSQEARGREETQYF. The CDR3, as DNA: TGTGCCAGCAGCCAAGAGGCTAGGGGGCGGGAAGAGACCCAGTACTTC.